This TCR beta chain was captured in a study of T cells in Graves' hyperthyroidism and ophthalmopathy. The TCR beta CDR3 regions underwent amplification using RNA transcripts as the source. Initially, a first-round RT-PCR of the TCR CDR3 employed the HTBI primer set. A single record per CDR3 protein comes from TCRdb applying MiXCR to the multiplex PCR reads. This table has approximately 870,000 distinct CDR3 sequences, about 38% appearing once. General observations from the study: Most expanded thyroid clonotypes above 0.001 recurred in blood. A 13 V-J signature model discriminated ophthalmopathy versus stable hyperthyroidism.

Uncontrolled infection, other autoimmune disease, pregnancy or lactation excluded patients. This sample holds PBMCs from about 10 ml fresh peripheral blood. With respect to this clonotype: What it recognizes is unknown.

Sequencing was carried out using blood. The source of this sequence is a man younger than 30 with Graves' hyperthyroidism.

The CDR3 nucleotides read TGTGCCAGCAGCACCGGACTAGCGGACCACGAGCAGTACTTC. This codes for CASSTGLADHEQYF. V is TRBV9 and J is TRBJ2-7; TRBD2 matches 10 bases. In germline, CDR1 is SGDLS, CDR2 YYNGEE. The CDR3 totals 14 residues. V shed 4 bases and J 5 bases; nucleotides not matched to a gene: 6. Variable domain in full (rest from reference TRBV9 and TRBJ2-7): DSGVTQTPKHLITATGQRVTLRCSPRSGDLSVYWYQQSLDQGLQFLIQYYNGEERAKGNILERFSAQQFPDLHSELNLSSLELGDSALYFCASSTGLADHEQYFGPGTRLTVT.